The clone carrying this T cell receptor beta chain was counted only a few times. Antigen unknown. The sample carries other DNA sequences with the same CDR3. The data originate from a study of Ad26.COV2.S vaccination and SARS-CoV-2 variants. Study summary: Trial arm assignment for the donor was COV1001 Ad26.COV2.S. Once, or twice with 56 days between doses, Ad26.COV2.S was given intramuscularly.

There are 10 residues in the CDR3. Looked up from germline, CDR1 is SNHLY and CDR2 is FYNNEI. Trimming removed 6 bases from V and 3 bases from J, with 3 bases in between. Treatment reported: roughly 20 received Ad26.COV2.S at low or high dose, single or two shots; about five received placebo; per-sample allocation not given. Sample collection was performed on day 63 after the first vaccine or placebo injection. Study-level findings and limits: Possible underestimation of total T cell responses by the TCR breadth and depth analyses was noted.

Clones were sequenced by immunoSEQ multiplex PCR, and TCRdb holds only the in-frame ones, with some missing. The data hold around 320,000 clones, with 86% observed a single time. The sequences come from peripheral blood, collected in a trial of Ad26.COV2.S vaccine versus placebo. This receptor was identified in a person between 18 and 65 years old who received the Ad26.COV2.S COVID-19 vaccine or a placebo. V and J are TRBV2 and TRBJ2-7; D gene unclear. The CDR3 DNA reads TGTGCCAGCAGAGTCTACGAGCAGTACTTC. Amino acids: CASRVYEQYF. Combining the CDR3 with reference TRBV2 and TRBJ2-7 gives the whole variable domain EPEVTQTPSHQVTQMGQEVILRCVPISNHLYFYWYRQILGQKVEFLVSFYNNEISEKSEIFDDQFSVERPDGSNFTLKIRSTKLEDSAMYFCASRVYEQYFGPGTRLTVT.